This T cell receptor (beta chain) was recorded in a study of T cell responses to AZD1222 COVID-19 vaccine. Overall study: Second doses were pooled across both intervals (about 4 or about 12 weeks). Study outcomes and limitations: A reported finding is that nearly half of spike-specific TCRs target unmutated variant regions. Most donors were white British and more were female, and clonal diversity was possibly underestimated. Spike-spanning, vaccine-associated CD4 TCRs were dominant at 160-218 and 743-854.

A remark on this clone: Its target is not known.

The CDR3 spans 15 residues. Trimming took off 6 bases at V and 5 bases at J, with 17 bases between the two ends. Germline CDR1 and CDR2: MNHEY and SMNVEV (reference sequence). Data came from immunoSEQ multiplex PCR; TCRdb stores just in-frame clones and leaves some out. The sample lists fewer than 120,000 clones; 81% were seen once. The chain couples TRBV27 to TRBJ2-1; weak D call: TRBD1 (6 bases). The sample here was peripheral blood, taken on day 0 of AZD1222 vaccination. This clonotype was obtained from an adult in good health. CDR3 sequence: CASSLLLGADNEQFF. The CDR3 nucleotides read TGTGCCAGCAGCCTCTTGTTGGGGGCAGACAATGAGCAGTTCTTC.